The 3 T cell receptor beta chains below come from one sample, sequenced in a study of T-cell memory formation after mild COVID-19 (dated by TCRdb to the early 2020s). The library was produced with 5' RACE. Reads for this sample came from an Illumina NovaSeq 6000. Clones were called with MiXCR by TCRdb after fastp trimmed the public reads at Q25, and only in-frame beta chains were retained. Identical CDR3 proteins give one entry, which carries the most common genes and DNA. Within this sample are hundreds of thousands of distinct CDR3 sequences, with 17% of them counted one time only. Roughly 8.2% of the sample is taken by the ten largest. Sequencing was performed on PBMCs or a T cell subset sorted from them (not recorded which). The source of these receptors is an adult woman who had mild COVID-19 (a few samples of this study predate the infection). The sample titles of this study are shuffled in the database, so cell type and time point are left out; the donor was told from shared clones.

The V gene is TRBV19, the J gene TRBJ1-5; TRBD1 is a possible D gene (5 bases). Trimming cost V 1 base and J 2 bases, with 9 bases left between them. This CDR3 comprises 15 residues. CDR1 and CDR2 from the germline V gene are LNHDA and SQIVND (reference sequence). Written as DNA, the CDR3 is TGTGCCAGTAGTATAGCAGGGTGGGGCAATCAGCCCCAGCATTTT. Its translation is CASSIAGWGNQPQHF.

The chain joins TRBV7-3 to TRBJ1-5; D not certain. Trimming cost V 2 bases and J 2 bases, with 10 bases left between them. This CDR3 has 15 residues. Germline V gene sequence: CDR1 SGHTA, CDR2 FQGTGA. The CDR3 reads CASSLGPEGNQPQHF. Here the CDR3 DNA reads TGTGCCAGCAGCTTAGGGCCAGAGGGCAATCAGCCCCAGCATTTT.

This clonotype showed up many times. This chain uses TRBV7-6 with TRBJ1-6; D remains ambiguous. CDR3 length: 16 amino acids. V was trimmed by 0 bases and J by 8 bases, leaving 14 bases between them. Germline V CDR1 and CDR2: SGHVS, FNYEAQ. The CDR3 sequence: CASSLALNLRDSPLHF. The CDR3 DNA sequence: TGTGCCAGCAGCTTAGCTTTGAACCTAAGGGATTCACCCCTCCACTTT.